This entry concerns a single T cell receptor (beta chain). Its specificity is unknown. This sample is drawn from a study of Ad26.COV2.S vaccination and SARS-CoV-2 variants. On the study more broadly: Donor participated within the Ad26.COV2.S arm of the COV1001 trial. Doses of Ad26.COV2.S were injected into muscle once or twice, 56 days apart. Whole-study findings and limits: It was reported that spike-specific CD8+ and CD4+ T cell responses were substantially broad after vaccination. Vaccinees displayed broader spike-specific TCR repertoires than placebo recipients.

As to treatment: around 19 received Ad26.COV2.S at low or high dose, single or two shots; five or six received placebo; per-sample allocation not given. The samples date from day 63 after the first vaccine or placebo injection. Method: immunoSEQ multiplex PCR; TCRdb's copy keeps in-frame clones and lacks some. The sample has fewer than 600,000 clones; roughly nine tenths are singletons. Germline trimming cut 0 bases from V and 2 bases from J; bases unmatched to any gene: 4. Germline lookup yields CDR1 LGHDT and CDR2 YNNKEL (reference sequence). This CDR3 has 17 amino acids. The source material was peripheral blood, sampled in a trial of Ad26.COV2.S vaccine versus placebo. This receptor was taken from a person between 18 and 59 years old who received the Ad26.COV2.S COVID-19 vaccine or a placebo. This rearrangement joins TRBV3-1 (or the pseudogene TRBV3-2) to TRBJ2-2, with 9 bases fitting TRBD2. CDR3 coding DNA: TGTGCCAGCAGCCAAGACCTAGCGGGGCTAAACACCGGGGAGCTGTTTTTT. Translating it yields CASSQDLAGLNTGELFF.